The text below deals with one T cell receptor (beta chain). Seattle-derived patients entered the study during active infection and were followed longitudinally. Per the study methods: Researchers report that nucleated cell counts were estimated from reference gene primer amplification. Profiling relied on immunoSEQ multiplex PCR, and the TCRdb table lists in-frame clones only, not all of them. V and J calls and clone size are given by that table; D and trimming were obtained from the DNA. The data show fewer than 400,000 clones, nearly 90% seen once. The CDR3 has 17 amino acids. Germline V gene lookup returns CDR1 LGHNA and CDR2 YSLEER. V was shortened by 0 bases and J by 0 bases, with 11 bases between the two germline ends. This record comes from a study of blood T cell repertoires in COVID-19. For the study at large: Sample material is recorded as cDNA or gDNA derived from T cells, B-cell-depleted T cells, or PBMCs.

V usage is TRBV4-3 and J usage is TRBJ2-2; tentatively, D is TRBD1 (6 bases). The sequence was collected from a woman in her twenties or thirties with COVID-19, enrolled during active disease. Sequencing input: peripheral blood. As DNA, the CDR3 is TGCGCCAGCAGCCAAGAGCCGGGACATACGAACACCGGGGAGCTGTTTTTT. This codes for CASSQEPGHTNTGELFF.